These 30 T cell receptor beta chains were sequenced from one sample in a study of blood T cell repertoires in COVID-19. Sequencing used immunoSEQ multiplex PCR; TCRdb keeps in-frame clones, though not all of them. Of 150,000 or so clones listed, 86% were seen once; the top ten hold 4%. The specimen was peripheral blood. The source is a woman aged 70 to 79 with acute or convalescent COVID-19.

The chain employs TRBV15 and TRBJ2-1; the D gene is possibly TRBD2 (6 bases). The CDR3 consists of 18 residues. CDR1 LNHNV and CDR2 YYDKDF come from the germline V gene (reference sequence). The V end was cut by 3 bases, the J end by 0 bases, with 18 bases between. The CDR3 nucleotides are TGTGCCACCAGCAGGAAGGGACTCACGCAGATCTCCTACAATGAGCAGTTCTTC. Its protein product is CATSRKGLTQISYNEQFF.

The chain combines TRBV6-5 with TRBJ2-7; 8 bases fit TRBD1. The V segment lost 5 bases and the J segment 3 bases; nucleotides outside the gene matches: 6. This CDR3 is 14 amino acids long. Germline-derived CDR1 and CDR2 are MNHEY and SVGAGI. The CDR3 reads CASSTDRGNYEQYF. The CDR3 DNA is TGTGCCAGCAGTACTGACAGGGGAAACTACGAGCAGTACTTC.

This clone has a single count. The J gene is TRBJ1-4, the V gene TRBV7-2; D might be TRBD1 (5 bases). V was trimmed by 6 bases and J by 7 bases, leaving 12 bases between them. The CDR3 sequence is 13 residues long. In germline, CDR1 is SGHTA, CDR2 FQGNSA. CDR3 coding DNA: TGTGCCAGCAGAGGGCAGGGTGGTGAAAAACTGTTTTTT. This encodes CASRGQGGEKLFF.

CDR3 amino acids: CASSLGQTDTQYF. In DNA form, the CDR3 reads TGTGCCAGCAGCTTAGGGCAGACAGATACGCAGTATTTT. The rearrangement links TRBV9 to TRBJ2-3; D unclear. V was pared by 4 bases and J by 3 bases, with 9 bases between. The CDR3 is 13 residues long. Germline loops: CDR1 SGDLS, CDR2 YYNGEE. The variable domain in full, completed from reference TRBV9 and TRBJ2-3, reads DSGVTQTPKHLITATGQRVTLRCSPRSGDLSVYWYQQSLDQGLQFLIQYYNGEERAKGNILERFSAQQFPDLHSELNLSSLELGDSALYFCASSLGQTDTQYFGPGTRLTVL.

V is TRBV2 and J is TRBJ1-2; 9 bases fit TRBD1. The trim removed 5 bases at V and 2 bases at J, leaving 3 bases unmatched. This CDR3 contains 14 residues. Germline values: CDR1 SNHLY, CDR2 FYNNEI. CDR3 loop: CASSLGQGNYGYTF. The DNA of the CDR3 is TGTGCCAGCAGTTTGGGACAGGGCAACTATGGCTACACCTTC.

The chain joins TRBV5-1 to TRBJ2-6; D possibly corresponds to TRBD2 (5 bases). Trimming pared 2 bases from V and 0 bases from J, leaving 9 bases between. Germline CDR1 and CDR2: SGHRS and YFSETQ. This CDR3 is built from 16 residues. CDR3 protein: CASSFRTYSGANVLTF. In nucleotides, the CDR3 is TGCGCCAGCAGCTTTAGGACTTACTCTGGGGCCAACGTCCTGACTTTC.

This sequence joins TRBV5-1 and TRBJ1-1; TRBD1 might be the D (6 bases). The CDR3 has 15 residues. Germline V gene data show CDR1 as SGHRS and CDR2 as YFSETQ. The ends were cut back, 0 bases at V and 5 bases at J, with 14 bases in the middle. The CDR3 DNA is TGCGCCAGCAGCTTGGGGCAGGGGAAGGTGACTGAAGCTTTCTTT. Residues: CASSLGQGKVTEAFF.

V and J are TRBV14 and TRBJ1-1, with unresolved D. CDR3 length: 15 amino acids. Germline CDR1 and CDR2: SGHDN and FVKESK. V lost 1 base and J 1 base, leaving 10 bases between the germline ends. The CDR3 DNA follows: TGTGCCAGCAGCCAAGGGGTGGGCAGGAACACTGAAGCTTTCTTT. As protein: CASSQGVGRNTEAFF.

The chain uses TRBV2 and TRBJ1-2; 9 bases line up with TRBD1. CDR1 and CDR2 (germline): SNHLY, FYNNEI. CDR3 length: 14 amino acids. The J segment lost 5 bases and the V segment lost 5 bases, leaving 6 bases of the junction unmatched. The CDR3 is CASSRDRDLYGYTF. The CDR3 nucleotides read TGTGCCAGCAGTCGGGACAGGGATCTTTATGGCTACACCTTC. Using reference TRBV2 and TRBJ1-2 for the parts outside the CDR3, the full variable domain is EPEVTQTPSHQVTQMGQEVILRCVPISNHLYFYWYRQILGQKVEFLVSFYNNEISEKSEIFDDQFSVERPDGSNFTLKIRSTKLEDSAMYFCASSRDRDLYGYTFGSGTRLTVV.

This clone came up once. This chain uses TRBV19 with TRBJ1-5; D is uncertain. From germline, CDR1 is LNHDA and CDR2 SQIVND (reference sequence). The CDR3 covers 15 residues. V was cut by 3 bases and J by 0 bases, with 9 bases left in between. CDR3 sequence reads: CASSILGSSNQPQHF. The CDR3 DNA is TGTGCCAGTAGTATCCTTGGGAGTAGCAATCAGCCCCAGCATTTT.

The sample holds one count of this clone. The CDR3 DNA reads as TGTGCCAGTAGTATGACAGGGGGCGGTTATAATTCACCCCTCCACTTT. Its translation is CASSMTGGGYNSPLHF. The chain recombines TRBV19 with TRBJ1-6; the match to TRBD1 covers 10 bases. This CDR3 is 16 amino acids long. V gave up 3 bases and J gave up 4 bases; unmatched junction bases: 3. Germline-derived CDR1 and CDR2 are LNHDA and SQIVND (reference sequence).

This rearrangement joins TRBV3-1 (or the pseudogene TRBV3-2) to TRBJ1-1, with TRBD1 identical over 7 bases. Germline V gene data show CDR1 as LGHDT and CDR2 as YNNKEL (reference sequence). The ends lost 1 base at V and 3 bases at J; junction bases unmatched: 8. There are 16 residues in the CDR3. The CDR3 DNA reads as TGTGCCAGCAGCCAAGGACTCGTACAGGGGTACACTGAAGCTTTCTTT. It is translated as CASSQGLVQGYTEAFF.

This clone was detected a few times. The chain employs TRBV5-1 and TRBJ2-7; 9 bases align to TRBD1. Per the germline V gene, CDR1 is SGHRS and CDR2 is YFSETQ. V dropped 6 bases and J dropped 0; count of bases not matched to a gene: 7. This CDR3 region has 15 residues. The CDR3: CASTLGQGPSYEQYF. For the CDR3, the DNA is TGCGCCAGCACCCTGGGACAGGGACCCTCCTACGAGCAGTACTTC.

Here the CDR3 DNA reads TGTGCCAGCAGCCATAGCTTGAACACTGAAGCTTTCTTT. It encodes CASSHSLNTEAFF. This sequence joins TRBV3-1 (or the pseudogene TRBV3-2) and TRBJ1-1; unclear D gene. The CDR3 has 13 residues. V lost 3 bases, J lost 0 bases, and 5 bases lay in between. Germline V lookup: CDR1 LGHDT, CDR2 YNNKEL (reference sequence).

The rearrangement links TRBV19 to TRBJ2-1; D perhaps matches TRBD2 (5 bases). The V end was cut by 6 bases, the J end by 8 bases, with 14 bases between. This CDR3 has 13 residues. Germline assignment: CDR1 LNHDA and CDR2 SQIVND (reference sequence). CDR3 in amino acids: CASRARAGDEQFF. In nucleotides, the CDR3 is TGTGCCAGTAGGGCGCGGGCCGGCGATGAGCAGTTCTTC.

The chain combines TRBV29-1 with TRBJ2-1; D is perhaps TRBD2 (7 bases). V dropped 6 bases and J dropped 0 bases, with 9 bases sitting between them. The CDR3 sequence is 13 residues long. Germline V gives CDR1 SQVTM, CDR2 ANQGSEA. The CDR3 reads CSVGGDSYNEQFF. In DNA form, the CDR3 reads TGCAGCGTAGGGGGGGACTCCTACAATGAGCAGTTCTTC.

The rearrangement links TRBV5-6 to TRBJ2-1, with a tentative D call TRBD2 (6 bases). This CDR3 spans 13 amino acids. The germline CDR1 and CDR2 sequences are SGHDT and YYEEEE. Deletions cut 0 bases from V and 9 bases from J, with 10 bases between. The CDR3 reads CASSLGREGEQFF. The CDR3 DNA is TGTGCCAGCAGCTTGGGGCGGGAAGGTGAGCAGTTCTTC. Drawing the rest from reference TRBV5-6 and TRBJ2-1, the complete variable domain is DAGVTQSPTHLIKTRGQQVTLRCSPKSGHDTVSWYQQALGQGPQFIFQYYEEEERQRGNFPDRFSGHQFPNYSSELNVNALLLGDSALYLCASSLGREGEQFFGPGTRLTVL.

V is TRBV4-3 and J is TRBJ1-5; D is unclear. The CDR3 is 19 amino acids. Germline V gene lookup returns CDR1 LGHNA and CDR2 YSLEER. V lost 0 bases and J lost 1, with 19 bases in between. DNA of the CDR3: TGCGCCAGCAGCCAAGATCTTTGGATAGAAGGAGTGAGCAATCAGCCCCAGCATTTT. Translation gives CASSQDLWIEGVSNQPQHF.

The DNA of the CDR3 is TGTGCCAGCAGTTACTCTTACGGGGGTGGAGAAAAACTGTTTTTT. As protein: CASSYSYGGGEKLFF. This sequence joins TRBV6-6 and TRBJ1-4, with D possibly being TRBD1 (5 bases). This CDR3 is 15 amino acids long. Trimming shortened V by 0 bases and J by 8 bases, and 13 bases separated the two germline ends. Germline CDR1 reads MNHNY; CDR2 reads SVGAGI (reference sequence).

This clone was detected only once. This chain links TRBV9 with TRBJ2-1; D may be TRBD2 (6 bases). This CDR3 comprises 15 residues. V gave up 4 bases and J gave up 6 bases, with 17 bases separating them. The germline V gene has CDR1 SGDLS and CDR2 YYNGEE. The DNA for the CDR3 is TGTGCCAGCAGCTTGGGACTCAAGACTGGCAATGAGCAGTTCTTC. It yields the protein CASSLGLKTGNEQFF.

V and J are TRBV12-3 or TRBV12-4 and TRBJ2-1; D not resolved. The CDR3 covers 11 residues. V was shortened by 5 bases and J by 4 bases, with 3 bases between the two germline ends. Written as DNA, the CDR3 is TGTGCCAGCAGTGCGTACAATGAGCAGTTCTTC. It is translated as CASSAYNEQFF.

The rearrangement links TRBV27 to TRBJ2-1; 12 bases agree with TRBD2. From germline, CDR1 is MNHEY and CDR2 SMNVEV (reference sequence). CDR3 length equals 18 residues. Trimming cost V 5 bases and J 9 bases; bases outside gene matches: 17. The CDR3, as DNA: TGTGCCAGCAGTCCTCTCCTAAGACTAGCGGGAGATCTCGGTGAGCAGTTCTTC. Protein: CASSPLLRLAGDLGEQFF.

The chain carries TRBV4-2 and TRBJ2-5; D ambiguous. V lost 1 base and J lost 9, with 6 bases in between. The CDR3 loop spans 11 amino acids. The germline gives CDR1 LGHNA, CDR2 YNFKEQ. CDR3 bases: TGTGCCAGCAGCCAAGGGGCGTCCCAGTACTTC. It codes for CASSQGASQYF.

The chain joins TRBV27 to TRBJ1-6, with 9 nucleotides matching TRBD1. CDR1 MNHEY and CDR2 SMNVEV come from the germline V gene (reference sequence). The CDR3 is made up of 16 amino acids. The V segment lost 6 bases and the J segment 9 bases; nucleotides outside the gene matches: 12. As DNA, the CDR3 is TGTGCCAGCAGCCGGGAACAGGGGGCTTTAGGTTCACCCCTCCACTTT. Translating it yields CASSREQGALGSPLHF.

This chain connects TRBV5-1 to TRBJ2-3, with a weak D call TRBD2 (6 bases). V gave up 0 bases and J gave up 4 bases, with 12 bases separating them. There are 15 residues in the CDR3. Germline values: CDR1 SGHRS, CDR2 YFSETQ. The CDR3 here is CASSLATSGADTQYF. DNA for the CDR3: TGCGCCAGCAGCTTGGCGACCTCGGGAGCAGATACGCAGTATTTT.

The chain combines TRBV6-5 with TRBJ1-6; possibly TRBD1 for D (6 bases). Trimming took off 6 bases at V and 8 bases at J, with 14 bases between the two ends. Germline V gene sequence: CDR1 MNHEY, CDR2 SVGAGI. The CDR3 is 14 residues long. The CDR3 loop is CASRGLGHHSPLHF. DNA of the CDR3: TGTGCCAGCAGGGGTTTGGGACATCATTCACCCCTCCACTTT.

This CDR3 reads CASIGQGNTGELFF. The CDR3 nucleotides are TGTGCCAGCATCGGGCAGGGGAACACCGGGGAGCTGTTTTTT. The chain is built from TRBV3-1 (or the pseudogene TRBV3-2) and TRBJ2-2; the D gene is possibly TRBD1 (5 bases). V lost 7 bases and J lost 1, with 10 bases in between. CDR3 length: 14 amino acids. The germline V gene encodes CDR1 LGHDT and CDR2 YNNKEL (reference sequence).

The chain has TRBV27 and TRBJ1-5; the D gene is possibly TRBD1 (6 bases). Germline lookup yields CDR1 MNHEY and CDR2 SMNVEV (reference sequence). V shed 2 bases and J shed 6 bases, with 20 bases lying between them. The CDR3 runs to 17 residues. DNA of the CDR3: TGTGCCAGCAGTTTACAGGGGCCGACAATTCCGGGTCAGCCCCAGCATTTT. Encoded protein: CASSLQGPTIPGQPQHF.

V and J are TRBV27 and TRBJ1-3, with TRBD1 matching 7 bases. V lost 6 bases, J lost 0 bases, and 14 bases stayed unmatched. Germline V lookup: CDR1 MNHEY, CDR2 SMNVEV (reference sequence). CDR3 length: 18 amino acids. Written as DNA, the CDR3 is TGTGCCAGCAGCAACCTTGGGACAGCCACTACCTCTGGAAACACCATATATTTT. This sequence encodes CASSNLGTATTSGNTIYF.

The DNA for the CDR3 is TGCGCCAGCAGCTTCGGCTCCGGGGGTTACGAGCAGTACTTC. Protein product: CASSFGSGGYEQYF. The chain uses TRBV5-1 and TRBJ2-7, with D tentatively TRBD2 (6 bases). V lost 2 bases and J 4 bases, leaving 13 bases between the germline ends. This CDR3 spans 14 amino acids. Germline assignment: CDR1 SGHRS and CDR2 YFSETQ. The variable domain in full, with the rest retrieved from reference TRBV5-1 and TRBJ2-7, is KAGVTQTPRYLIKTRGQQVTLSCSPISGHRSVSWYQQTPGQGLQFLFEYFSETQRNKGNFPGRFSGRQFSNSRSEMNVSTLELGDSALYLCASSFGSGGYEQYFGPGTRLTVT.